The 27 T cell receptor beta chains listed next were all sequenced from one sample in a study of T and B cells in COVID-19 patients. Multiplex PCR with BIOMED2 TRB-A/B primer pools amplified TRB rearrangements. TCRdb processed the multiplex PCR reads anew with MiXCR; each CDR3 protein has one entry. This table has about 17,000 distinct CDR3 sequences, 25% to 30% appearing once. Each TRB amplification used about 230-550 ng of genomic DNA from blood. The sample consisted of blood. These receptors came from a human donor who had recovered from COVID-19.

The CDR3 region is CASSYSGGPYNEQFF. In DNA, the CDR3 is TGTGCCAGCAGTTACTCGGGGGGCCCATACAATGAGCAGTTCTTC. The chain combines TRBV6-2 or TRBV6-3 with TRBJ2-1; D may match TRBD1 or TRBD2 (6 bases each). Trimming left V 0 bases short and J 4 bases short, with 10 bases between. This CDR3 is built from 15 residues. Germline lookup yields CDR1 MNHEY and CDR2 SVGEGT.

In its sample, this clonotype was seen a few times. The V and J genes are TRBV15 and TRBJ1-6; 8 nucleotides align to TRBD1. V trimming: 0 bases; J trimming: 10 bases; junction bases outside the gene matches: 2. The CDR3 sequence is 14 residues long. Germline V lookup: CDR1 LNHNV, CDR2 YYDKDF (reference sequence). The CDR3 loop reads CATSRDQGASPLHF. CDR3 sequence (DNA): TGTGCCACCAGCAGAGATCAGGGGGCGTCACCCCTCCACTTT. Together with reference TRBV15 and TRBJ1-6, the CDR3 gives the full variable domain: DAMVIQNPRYQVTQFGKPVTLSCSQTLNHNVMYWYQQKSSQAPKLLFHYYDKDFNNEADTPDNFQSRRPNTSFCFLDIRSPGLGDTAMYLCATSRDQGASPLHFGNGTRLTVT.

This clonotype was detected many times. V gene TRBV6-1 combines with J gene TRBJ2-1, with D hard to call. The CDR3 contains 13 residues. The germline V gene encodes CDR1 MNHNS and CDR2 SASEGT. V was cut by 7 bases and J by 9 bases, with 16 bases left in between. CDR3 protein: CASIGPRWVEQFF. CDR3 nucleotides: TGTGCCAGCATTGGCCCCAGGTGGGTTGAGCAGTTCTTC.

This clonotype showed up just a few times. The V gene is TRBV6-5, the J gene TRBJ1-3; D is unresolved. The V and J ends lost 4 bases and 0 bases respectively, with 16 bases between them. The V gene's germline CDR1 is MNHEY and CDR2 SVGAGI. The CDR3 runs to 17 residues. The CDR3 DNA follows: TGTGCCAGCAGTTTATTACCGGACGGGGACTCTGGAAACACCATATATTTT. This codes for CASSLLPDGDSGNTIYF.

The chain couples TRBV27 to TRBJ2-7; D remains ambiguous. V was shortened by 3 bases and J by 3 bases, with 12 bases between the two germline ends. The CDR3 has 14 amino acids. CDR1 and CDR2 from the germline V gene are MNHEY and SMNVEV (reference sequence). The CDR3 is CASSFGLDLYEQYF. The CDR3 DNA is TGTGCCAGCAGTTTTGGTCTGGACCTCTACGAGCAGTACTTC.

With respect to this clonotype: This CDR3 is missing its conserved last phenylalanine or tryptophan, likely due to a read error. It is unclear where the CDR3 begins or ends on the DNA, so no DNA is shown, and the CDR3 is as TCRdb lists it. The CDR3 sequence: CASRIARGEGDTV. The gene calls are TRBV19 and TRBJ1-2; the D call in the table, TRBD1, was not verified against the DNA. Termini included, the CDR3 measures 13 amino acids. Germline V lookup: CDR1 LNHDA, CDR2 SQIVND (reference sequence).

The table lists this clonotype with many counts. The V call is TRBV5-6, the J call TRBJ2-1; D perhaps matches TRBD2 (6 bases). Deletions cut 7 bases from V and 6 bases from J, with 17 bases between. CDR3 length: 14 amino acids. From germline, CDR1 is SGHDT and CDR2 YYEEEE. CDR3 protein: CASLRRDSPNEQFF. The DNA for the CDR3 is TGTGCCAGCCTACGCCGGGACTCCCCCAATGAGCAGTTCTTC.

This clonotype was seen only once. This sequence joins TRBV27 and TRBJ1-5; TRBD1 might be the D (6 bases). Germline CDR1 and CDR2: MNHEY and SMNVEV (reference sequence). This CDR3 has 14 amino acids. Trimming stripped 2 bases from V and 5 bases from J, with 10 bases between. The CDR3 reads CASSLRSGDQPQHF. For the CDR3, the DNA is TGTGCCAGCAGTTTAAGGTCAGGGGATCAGCCCCAGCATTTT.

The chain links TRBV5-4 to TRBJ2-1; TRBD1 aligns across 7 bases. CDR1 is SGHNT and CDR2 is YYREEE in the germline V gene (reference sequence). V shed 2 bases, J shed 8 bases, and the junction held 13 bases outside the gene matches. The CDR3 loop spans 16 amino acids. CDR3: CASSLIGRLTGDEQFF. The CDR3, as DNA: TGTGCCAGCAGCTTAATCGGACGGCTCACAGGGGATGAGCAGTTCTTC.

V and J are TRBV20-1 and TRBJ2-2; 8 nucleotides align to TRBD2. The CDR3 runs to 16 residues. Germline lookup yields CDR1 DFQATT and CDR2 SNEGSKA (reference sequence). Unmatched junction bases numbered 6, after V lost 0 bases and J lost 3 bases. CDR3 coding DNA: TGCAGTGCTAGAGATATGCCAGCGGGGGACACCGGGGAGCTGTTTTTT. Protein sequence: CSARDMPAGDTGELFF.

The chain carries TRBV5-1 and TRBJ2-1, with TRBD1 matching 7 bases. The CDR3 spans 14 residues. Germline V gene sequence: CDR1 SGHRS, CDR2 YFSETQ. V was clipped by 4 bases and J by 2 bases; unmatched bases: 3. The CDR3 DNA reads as TGCGCCAGCAGCCGGGACAGCACCTACAATGAGCAGTTCTTC. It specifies CASSRDSTYNEQFF.

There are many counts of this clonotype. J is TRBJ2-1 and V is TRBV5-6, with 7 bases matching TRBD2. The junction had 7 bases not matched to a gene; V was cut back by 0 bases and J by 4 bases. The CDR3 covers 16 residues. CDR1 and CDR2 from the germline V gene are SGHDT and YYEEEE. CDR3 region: CASSLAVAGEYNEQFF. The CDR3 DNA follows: TGTGCCAGCAGCTTGGCCGTGGCGGGGGAGTACAATGAGCAGTTCTTC.

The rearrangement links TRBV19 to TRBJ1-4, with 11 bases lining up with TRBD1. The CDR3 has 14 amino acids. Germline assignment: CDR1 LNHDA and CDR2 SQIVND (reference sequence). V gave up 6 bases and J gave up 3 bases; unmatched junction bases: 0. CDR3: CASRGQGANEKLFF. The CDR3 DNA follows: TGTGCCAGTAGGGGACAGGGGGCTAATGAAAAACTGTTTTTT.

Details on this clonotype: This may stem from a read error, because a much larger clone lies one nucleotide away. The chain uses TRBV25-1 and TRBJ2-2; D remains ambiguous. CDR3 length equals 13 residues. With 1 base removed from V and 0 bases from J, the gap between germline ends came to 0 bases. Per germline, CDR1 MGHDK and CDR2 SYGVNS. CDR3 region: CASSESNTGELFF. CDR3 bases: TGTGCCAGCAGTGAATCGAACACCGGGGAGCTGTTTTTT.

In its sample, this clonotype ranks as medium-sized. Written as DNA, the CDR3 is TGTGCCAGTAGTATAGTGGTCGGGTCCCAAGCGGAGCAGTACTTC. Residues: CASSIVVGSQAEQYF. The rearrangement joins TRBV19 to TRBJ2-7; D unresolved. The germline V gene has CDR1 LNHDA and CDR2 SQIVND (reference sequence). V lost 1 base and J 7 bases, leaving 17 bases between the germline ends. CDR3 length: 15 residues.

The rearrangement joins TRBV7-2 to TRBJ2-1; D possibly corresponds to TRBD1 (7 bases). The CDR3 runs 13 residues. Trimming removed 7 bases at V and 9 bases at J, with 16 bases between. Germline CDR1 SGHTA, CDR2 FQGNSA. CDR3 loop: CASTQGGRGEQFF. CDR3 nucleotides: TGTGCCAGCACTCAGGGGGGCCGGGGTGAGCAGTTCTTC.

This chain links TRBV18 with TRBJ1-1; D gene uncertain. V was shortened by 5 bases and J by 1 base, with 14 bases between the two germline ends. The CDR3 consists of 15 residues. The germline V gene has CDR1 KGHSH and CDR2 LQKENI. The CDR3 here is CASSDTLSGNTEAFF. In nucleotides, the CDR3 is TGTGCCAGCTCAGACACCCTTTCGGGGAACACTGAAGCTTTCTTT. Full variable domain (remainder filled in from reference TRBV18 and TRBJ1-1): NAGVMQNPRHLVRRRGQEARLRCSPMKGHSHVYWYRQLPEEGLKFMVYLQKENIIDESGMPKERFSAEFPKEGPSILRIQQVVRGDSAAYFCASSDTLSGNTEAFFGQGTRLTVV.

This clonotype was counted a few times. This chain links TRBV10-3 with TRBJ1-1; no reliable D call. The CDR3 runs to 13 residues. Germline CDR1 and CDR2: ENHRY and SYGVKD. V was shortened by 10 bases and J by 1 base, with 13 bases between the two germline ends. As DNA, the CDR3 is TGTGCCACTTCTGGAGGCGGGAACACTGAAGCTTTCTTT. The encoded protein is CATSGGGNTEAFF.

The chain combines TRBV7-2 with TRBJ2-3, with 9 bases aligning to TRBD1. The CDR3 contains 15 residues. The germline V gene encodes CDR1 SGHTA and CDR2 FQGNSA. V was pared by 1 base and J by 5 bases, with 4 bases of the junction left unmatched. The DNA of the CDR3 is TGTGCCAGCAGCTTAGTGGGGACAGGGAGAGATACGCAGTATTTT. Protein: CASSLVGTGRDTQYF.

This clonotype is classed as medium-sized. The CDR3 loop is CASTPEGADNEKLFF. The DNA of the CDR3 is TGTGCCAGTACCCCAGAGGGCGCCGATAATGAAAAACTGTTTTTT. The rearrangement links TRBV19 to TRBJ1-4, with unresolved D. The germline V gene has CDR1 LNHDA and CDR2 SQIVND (reference sequence). The V gene lost 7 bases and the J gene lost 4 bases, with 16 bases spanning the gap. The CDR3 is 15 amino acids.

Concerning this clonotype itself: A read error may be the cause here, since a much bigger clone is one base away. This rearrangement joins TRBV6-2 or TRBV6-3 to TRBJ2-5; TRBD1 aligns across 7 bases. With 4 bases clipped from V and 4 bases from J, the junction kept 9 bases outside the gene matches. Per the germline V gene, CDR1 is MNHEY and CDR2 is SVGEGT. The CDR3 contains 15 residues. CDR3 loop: CASSFDQTGRETQYF. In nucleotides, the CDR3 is TGTGCCAGCAGTTTTGACCAGACAGGGCGAGAGACCCAGTACTTC.

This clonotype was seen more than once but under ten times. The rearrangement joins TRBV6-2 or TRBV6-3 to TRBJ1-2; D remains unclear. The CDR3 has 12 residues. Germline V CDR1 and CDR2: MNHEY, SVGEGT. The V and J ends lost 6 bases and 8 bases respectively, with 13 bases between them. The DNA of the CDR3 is TGTGCCAGCAGCCGGGGAGCGGAGGGCTACACCTTC. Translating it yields CASSRGAEGYTF.

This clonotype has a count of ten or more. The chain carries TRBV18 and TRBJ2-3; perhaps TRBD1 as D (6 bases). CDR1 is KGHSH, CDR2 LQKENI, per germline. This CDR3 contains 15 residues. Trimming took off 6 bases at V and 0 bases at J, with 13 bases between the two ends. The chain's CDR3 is CASSSRQGSTDTQYF. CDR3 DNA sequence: TGTGCCAGCTCGAGTCGGCAGGGGAGCACAGATACGCAGTATTTT.

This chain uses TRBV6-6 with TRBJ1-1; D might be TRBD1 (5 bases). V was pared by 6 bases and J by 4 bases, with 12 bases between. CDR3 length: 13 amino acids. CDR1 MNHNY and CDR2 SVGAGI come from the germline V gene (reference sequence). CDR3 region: CASRSGSVTEAFF. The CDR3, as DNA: TGTGCCAGCAGATCAGGGAGTGTCACTGAAGCTTTCTTT.

For the CDR3, the DNA is TGCGCCAGCAGCCAAGACGTCGGCAGGGTAATCACAGATACGCAGTATTTT. The encoded protein is CASSQDVGRVITDTQYF. This chain connects TRBV4-3 to TRBJ2-3; D possibly corresponds to TRBD1 (5 bases). From germline, CDR1 is LGHNA and CDR2 YSLEER. The CDR3 has 17 amino acids. Trimming left V 0 bases short and J 2 bases short, with 15 bases between.

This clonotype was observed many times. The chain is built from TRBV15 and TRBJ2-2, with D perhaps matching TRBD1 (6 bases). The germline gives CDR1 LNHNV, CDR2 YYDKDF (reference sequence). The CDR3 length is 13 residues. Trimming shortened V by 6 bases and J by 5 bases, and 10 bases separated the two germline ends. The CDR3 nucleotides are TGTGCCACCAGACAGGGAATAACCGGGGAGCTGTTTTTT. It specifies CATRQGITGELFF.

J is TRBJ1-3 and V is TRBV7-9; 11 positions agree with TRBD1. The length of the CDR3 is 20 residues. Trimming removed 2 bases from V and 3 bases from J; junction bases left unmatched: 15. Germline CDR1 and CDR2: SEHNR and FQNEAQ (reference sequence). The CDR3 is CASSLLTAGTGGIGGNTIYF. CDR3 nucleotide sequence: TGTGCCAGCAGCTTACTAACCGCCGGGACAGGGGGAATAGGTGGAAACACCATATATTTT.